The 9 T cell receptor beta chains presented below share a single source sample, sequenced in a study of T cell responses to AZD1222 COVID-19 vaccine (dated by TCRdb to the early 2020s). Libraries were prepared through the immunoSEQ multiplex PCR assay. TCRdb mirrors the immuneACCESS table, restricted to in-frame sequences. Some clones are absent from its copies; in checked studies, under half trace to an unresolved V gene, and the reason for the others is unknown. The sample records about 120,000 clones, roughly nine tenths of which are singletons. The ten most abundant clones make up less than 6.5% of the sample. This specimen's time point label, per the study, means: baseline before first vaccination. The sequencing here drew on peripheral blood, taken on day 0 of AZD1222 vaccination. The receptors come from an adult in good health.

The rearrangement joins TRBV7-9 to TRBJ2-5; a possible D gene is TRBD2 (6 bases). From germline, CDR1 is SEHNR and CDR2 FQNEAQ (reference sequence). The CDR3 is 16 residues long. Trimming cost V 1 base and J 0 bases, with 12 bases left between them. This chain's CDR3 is CASSLVTGGYQETQYF. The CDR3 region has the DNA TGTGCCAGCAGCTTAGTAACCGGAGGGTACCAAGAGACCCAGTACTTC. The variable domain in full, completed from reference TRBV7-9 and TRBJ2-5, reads DTGVSQNPRHKITKRGQNVTFRCDPISEHNRLYWYRQTLGQGPEFLTYFQNEAQLEKSRLLSDRFSAERPKGSFSTLEIQRTEQGDSAMYLCASSLVTGGYQETQYFGPGTRLLVL.

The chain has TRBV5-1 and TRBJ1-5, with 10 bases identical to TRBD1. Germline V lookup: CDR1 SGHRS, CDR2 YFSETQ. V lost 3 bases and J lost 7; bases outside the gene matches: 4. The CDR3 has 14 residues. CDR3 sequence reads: CASSSGQGGQPQHF. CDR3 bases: TGCGCCAGCAGCTCCGGACAGGGGGGACAGCCCCAGCATTTT.

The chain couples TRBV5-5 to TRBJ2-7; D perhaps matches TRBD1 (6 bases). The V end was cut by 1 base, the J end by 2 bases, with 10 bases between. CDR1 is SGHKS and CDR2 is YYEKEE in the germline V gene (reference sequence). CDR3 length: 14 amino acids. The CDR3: CASSLLGHTYEQYF. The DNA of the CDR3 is TGTGCCAGCAGCTTGCTGGGACACACCTACGAGCAGTACTTC.

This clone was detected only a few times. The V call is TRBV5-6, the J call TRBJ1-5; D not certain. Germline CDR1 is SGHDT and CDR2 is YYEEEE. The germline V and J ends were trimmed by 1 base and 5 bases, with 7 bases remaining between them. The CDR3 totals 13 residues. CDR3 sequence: CASSLYGDQPQHF. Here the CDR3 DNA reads TGTGCCAGCAGCTTGTACGGGGATCAGCCCCAGCATTTT.

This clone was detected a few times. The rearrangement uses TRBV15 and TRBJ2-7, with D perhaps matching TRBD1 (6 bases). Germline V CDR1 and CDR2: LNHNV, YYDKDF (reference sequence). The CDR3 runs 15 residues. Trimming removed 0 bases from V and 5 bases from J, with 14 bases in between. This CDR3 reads CATSREIPGVNEQYF. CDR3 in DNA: TGTGCCACCAGCAGAGAGATTCCAGGGGTGAACGAGCAGTACTTC. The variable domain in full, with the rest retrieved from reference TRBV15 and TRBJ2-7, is DAMVIQNPRYQVTQFGKPVTLSCSQTLNHNVMYWYQQKSSQAPKLLFHYYDKDFNNEADTPDNFQSRRPNTSFCFLDIRSPGLGDTAMYLCATSREIPGVNEQYFGPGTRLTVT.

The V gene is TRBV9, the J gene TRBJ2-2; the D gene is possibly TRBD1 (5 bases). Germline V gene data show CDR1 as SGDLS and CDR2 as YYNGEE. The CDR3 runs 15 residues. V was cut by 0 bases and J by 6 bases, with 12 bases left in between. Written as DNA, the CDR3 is TGTGCCAGCAGCGTAGTTGACAAAGGGGCCGGGGAGCTGTTTTTT. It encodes CASSVVDKGAGELFF.

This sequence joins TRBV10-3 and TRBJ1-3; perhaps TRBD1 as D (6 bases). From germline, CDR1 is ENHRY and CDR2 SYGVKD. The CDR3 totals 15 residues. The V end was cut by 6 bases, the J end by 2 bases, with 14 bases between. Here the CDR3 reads CAISTNPGAGNTIYF. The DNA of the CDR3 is TGTGCCATCAGCACCAATCCAGGGGCTGGAAACACCATATATTTT.

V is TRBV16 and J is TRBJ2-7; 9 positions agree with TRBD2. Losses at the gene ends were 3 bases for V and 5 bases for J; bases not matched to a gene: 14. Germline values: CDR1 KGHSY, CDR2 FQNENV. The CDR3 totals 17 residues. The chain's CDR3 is CASSHHPSGALKNEQYF. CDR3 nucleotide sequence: TGTGCCAGCAGCCACCACCCTAGCGGGGCCTTGAAGAACGAGCAGTACTTC.

The CDR3 sequence: CASSLGISPRSGNTIYF. The CDR3 region has the DNA TGTGCCAGCAGCTTAGGGATTTCGCCGCGGTCTGGAAACACCATATATTTT. The V call is TRBV7-9, the J call TRBJ1-3; D remains unclear. Trimming stripped 1 base from V and 1 base from J, with 14 bases between. CDR1 is SEHNR and CDR2 is FQNEAQ in the germline V gene (reference sequence). The CDR3 length is 17 residues.